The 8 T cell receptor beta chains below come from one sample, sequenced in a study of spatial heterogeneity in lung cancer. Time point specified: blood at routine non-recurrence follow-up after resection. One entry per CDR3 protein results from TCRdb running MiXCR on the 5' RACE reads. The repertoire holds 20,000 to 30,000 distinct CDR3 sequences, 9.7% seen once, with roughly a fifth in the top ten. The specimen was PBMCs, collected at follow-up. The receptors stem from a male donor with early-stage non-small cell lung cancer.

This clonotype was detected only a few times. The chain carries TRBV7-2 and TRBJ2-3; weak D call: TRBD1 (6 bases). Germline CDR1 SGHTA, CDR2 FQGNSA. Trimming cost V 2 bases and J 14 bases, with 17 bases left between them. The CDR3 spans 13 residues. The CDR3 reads CASSLYEGVSPYF. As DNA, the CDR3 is TGTGCCAGCAGCTTATACGAGGGGGTCTCCCCGTATTTT.

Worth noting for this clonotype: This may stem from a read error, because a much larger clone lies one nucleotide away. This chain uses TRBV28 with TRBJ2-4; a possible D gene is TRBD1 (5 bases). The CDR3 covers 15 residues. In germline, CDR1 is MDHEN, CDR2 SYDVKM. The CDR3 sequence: CASSLTAGPKDILYF. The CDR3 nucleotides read TGTGCCAGCAGTTTAACAGCAGGGCCAAAAGACATTCTGTACTTC.

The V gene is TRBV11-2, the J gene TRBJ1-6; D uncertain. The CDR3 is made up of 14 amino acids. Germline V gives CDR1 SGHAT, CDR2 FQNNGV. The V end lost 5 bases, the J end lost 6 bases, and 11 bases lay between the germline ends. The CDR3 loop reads CASSRGLFNSPLHF. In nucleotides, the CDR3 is TGTGCCAGCAGCCGAGGGCTTTTTAATTCACCCCTCCACTTT.

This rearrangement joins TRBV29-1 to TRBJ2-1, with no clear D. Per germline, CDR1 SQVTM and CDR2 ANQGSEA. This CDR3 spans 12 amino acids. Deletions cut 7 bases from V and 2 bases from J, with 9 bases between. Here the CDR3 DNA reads TGCAGCGCTGGCCAGACCTACAATGAGCAGTTCTTC. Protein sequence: CSAGQTYNEQFF.

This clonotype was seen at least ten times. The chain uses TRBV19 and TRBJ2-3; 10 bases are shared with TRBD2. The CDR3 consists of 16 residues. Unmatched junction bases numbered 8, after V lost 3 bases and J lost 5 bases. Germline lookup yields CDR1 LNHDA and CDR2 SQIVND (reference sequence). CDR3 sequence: CASSIRLAGSGDTQYF. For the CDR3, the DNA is TGTGCCAGTAGTATCCGACTAGCGGGTAGCGGAGATACGCAGTATTTT.

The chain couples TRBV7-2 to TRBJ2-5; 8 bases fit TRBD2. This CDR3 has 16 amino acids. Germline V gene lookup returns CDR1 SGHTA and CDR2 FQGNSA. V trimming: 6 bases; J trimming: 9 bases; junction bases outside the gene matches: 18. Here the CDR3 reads CASRRTSGGYSGAQYF. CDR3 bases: TGTGCCAGCAGGCGGACCAGCGGGGGCTATAGTGGGGCCCAGTACTTC.

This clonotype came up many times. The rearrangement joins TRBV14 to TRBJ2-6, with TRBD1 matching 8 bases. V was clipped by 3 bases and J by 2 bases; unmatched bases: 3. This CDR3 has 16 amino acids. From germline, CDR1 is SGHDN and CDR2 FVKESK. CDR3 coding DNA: TGTGCCAGCAGCCAGAGACAGGGGCCTGGGGCCAACGTCCTGACTTTC. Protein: CASSQRQGPGANVLTF.

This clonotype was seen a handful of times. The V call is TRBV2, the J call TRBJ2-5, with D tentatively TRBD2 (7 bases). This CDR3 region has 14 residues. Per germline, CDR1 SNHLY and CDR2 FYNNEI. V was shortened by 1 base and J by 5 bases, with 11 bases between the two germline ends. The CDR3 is CASSEEGGEETQYF. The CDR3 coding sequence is TGTGCCAGCAGTGAAGAAGGGGGGGAGGAGACCCAGTACTTC.